The source of this TCR beta chain is a study of T cell responses to AZD1222 COVID-19 vaccine. Overall study findings and caveats: Rises in breadth and depth of Spike-specific TCRs came after two AZD1222 doses. Repertoire sampling occurred only after the peak T cell response. Possibly, clonal diversity was underestimated; donors were largely white British and included more females.

Assay: immunoSEQ multiplex PCR; the TCRdb copy retains only in-frame clones and omits some. Of some 140,000 clones detected, around 90% appear once; the ten largest clones hold 1.5% to 2%. Trimming left V 4 bases short and J 3 bases short, with 16 bases between. The CDR3 consists of 16 residues. Germline V gene data show CDR1 as SGHNT and CDR2 as YYREEE (reference sequence). With regard to this clone: Antigen: not known.

The origin of this receptor is an adult who received the AZD1222 COVID-19 vaccine. Sequencing used peripheral blood, obtained 28 days after the second AZD1222 dose. J is TRBJ2-2 and V is TRBV5-4; D is perhaps TRBD2 (5 bases). The CDR3 DNA sequence: TGTGCCAGCAGCCCCCGTGCGGGCCCGGACACCGGGGAGCTGTTTTTT. It specifies CASSPRAGPDTGELFF.